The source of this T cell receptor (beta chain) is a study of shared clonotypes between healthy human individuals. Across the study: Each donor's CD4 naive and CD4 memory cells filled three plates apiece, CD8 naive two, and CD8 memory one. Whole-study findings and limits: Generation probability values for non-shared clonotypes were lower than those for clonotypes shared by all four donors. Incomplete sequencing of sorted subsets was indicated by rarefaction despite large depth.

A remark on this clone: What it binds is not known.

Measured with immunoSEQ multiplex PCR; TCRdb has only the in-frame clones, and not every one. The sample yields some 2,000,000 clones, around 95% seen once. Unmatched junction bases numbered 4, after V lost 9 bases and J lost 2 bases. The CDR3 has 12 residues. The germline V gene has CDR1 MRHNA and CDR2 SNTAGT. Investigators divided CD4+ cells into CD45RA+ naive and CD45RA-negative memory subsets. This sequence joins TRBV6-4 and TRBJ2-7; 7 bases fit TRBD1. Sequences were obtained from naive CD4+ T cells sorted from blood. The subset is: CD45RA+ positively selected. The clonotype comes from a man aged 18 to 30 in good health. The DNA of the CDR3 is TGTGCCAGACACAGGGGAACCTACGAGCAGTACTTC. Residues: CARHRGTYEQYF.